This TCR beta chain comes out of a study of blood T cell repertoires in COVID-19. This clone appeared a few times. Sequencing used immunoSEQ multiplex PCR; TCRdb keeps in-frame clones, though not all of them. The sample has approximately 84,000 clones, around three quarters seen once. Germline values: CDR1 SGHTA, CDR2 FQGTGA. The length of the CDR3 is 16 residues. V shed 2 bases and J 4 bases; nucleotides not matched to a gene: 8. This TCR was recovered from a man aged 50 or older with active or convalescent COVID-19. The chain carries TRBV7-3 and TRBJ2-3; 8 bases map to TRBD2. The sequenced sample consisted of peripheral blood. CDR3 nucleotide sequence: TGTGCCAGCAGCTTAGCGGGGGGCGCTACGCCAGATACGCAGTATTTT. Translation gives CASSLAGGATPDTQYF.